This T cell receptor (beta chain) is drawn from a study of T cell responses to AZD1222 COVID-19 vaccine. Background on the study: It was second doses at about 4 or about 12 weeks that were pooled.

The table came from immunoSEQ multiplex PCR; TCRdb's copy has only in-frame clones and leaves some out. The sample lists fewer than 150,000 clones; approximately 90% were seen once. Broader study findings: The span of vaccine-associated CD4 TCRs extended across spike, with dominance at 160-218 and 743-854.

This clone was observed once. What it binds is not known. Trimming cost V 4 bases and J 0 bases; bases outside gene matches: 6. The CDR3 runs 15 residues. Germline CDR1 is SGDLS and CDR2 is YYNGEE. The sequencing used peripheral blood, collected on day 0 of AZD1222 vaccination. The clonotype comes from an adult in good health. V is TRBV9 and J is TRBJ1-1; 7 bases are shared with TRBD1. CDR3 region: CASSTGDSVNTEAFF. As DNA, the CDR3 is TGTGCCAGCAGCACCGGGGACAGCGTGAACACTGAAGCTTTCTTT.